This T cell receptor beta chain was identified during a study of blood T cell repertoires in COVID-19. Overall study: The United States, Italy and Spain were the sources of the acute and convalescent COVID-19 samples. From T cells, B-cell-depleted T cells, or PBMCs came the material, which was cDNA or gDNA.

This clone is a singleton in its sample. Source study methods: Estimates of nucleated cell counts were drawn from the amplification of reference gene primers. Data came from immunoSEQ multiplex PCR; TCRdb stores just in-frame clones and leaves some out. The V and J calls and the clone size are those of that table, but D and trimming were determined from the DNA. The sample lists hundreds of thousands of clones, around 79% seen once, with around 3.2% in the top ten. Germline V CDR1 and CDR2: LGHNT, FRNRAP. This CDR3 has 13 amino acids. Trimming stripped 5 bases from V and 10 bases from J, with 17 bases between.

This TCR was recovered from a woman older than 75 with acute or convalescent COVID-19. The chain carries TRBV12-5 and TRBJ1-2; a weak D match, TRBD1 (5 bases). Sequencing used peripheral blood. The CDR3 DNA reads TGTGCTAGTGGTATCTCGGGACTGAGCGACTACACCTTC. Translation: CASGISGLSDYTF.